This T cell receptor beta chain is from a study of cytomegalovirus exposure and HLA in healthy donors. Study overall: Previous work identified 95 million to 120 million unique TCR beta sequences from 150 million to 200 million T cells. Of several hundred genotyped donors, roughly 81% clustered with self-reported Caucasian donors. General observations from the study: Productive rates of about 90% or about 30% were seen for most TCR beta V segments in an earlier analysis. TCR beta sequences reportedly predicted the HLA-A and HLA-B alleles of most subjects accurately.

Germline CDR1 MNHNY, CDR2 SVGAGI (reference sequence). This CDR3 contains 13 residues. V was trimmed by 5 bases and J by 0 bases, leaving 5 bases between them. This clone appeared a single time. Its antigen is undetermined. With 60 Vbeta and 13 Jbeta primers, the PCR was carried out. Assay used: immunoSEQ multiplex PCR; TCRdb lists only in-frame clones, some missing. The sample has 100,000 to 150,000 clones; 70% to 85% are singletons. The TCR originated in a woman in her thirties or forties in good health and CMV-seropositive. Sample: PBMCs. The chain combines TRBV6-6 with TRBJ1-3; unclear D gene. CDR3 DNA: TGTGCCAGCAGTCCCAACTCTGGAAACACCATATATTTT. Protein sequence: CASSPNSGNTIYF.